This TCR beta chain was found in a study of molecular identifiers for immune sequencing clone quantification. Study-wide results and caveats: Over 99% of effector molecules, but under 1% in naive cells, were held by clones with more than 20 RNA copies.

The CD8+CD4-CCR7+CD45RA+ phenotype defined the sorted naive CD8 T cells. Previously described methods with listed TCR primers produced the bulk TCR libraries. MiXCR was run by TCRdb on the PCR reads, yielding one entry per CDR3 protein. Of about 500,000 distinct CDR3 sequences in the sample, approximately 25% were seen once. The CDR3 length is 14 residues. Germline V gene sequence: CDR1 DFQATT, CDR2 SNEGSKA (reference sequence). Trimming took off 4 bases at V and 0 bases at J, with 13 bases between the two ends. This clonotype showed up many times. Its target is unknown. This chain uses TRBV20-1 with TRBJ2-7; tentative D call: TRBD2 (5 bases). This receptor was identified in a human donor in good health. Some libraries in this study had Jurkat cell RNA spiked in. Sequences were obtained from naive CD8+ T cells from blood, with Jurkat cell RNA spiked in. Subset indicated: FACS-sorted CD8+CD4-CCR7+CD45RA+ naive T cells. The CDR3 spells CSATEGLSSYEQYF. CDR3 sequence (DNA): TGCAGTGCTACCGAGGGCCTAAGCTCCTACGAGCAGTACTTC.